The source of this T cell receptor (beta chain) is a study of cytomegalovirus exposure and HLA in healthy donors. The overall study: A previous analysis identified 100 million to 120 million unique TCR beta sequences derived from 180 million or so T cells.

A note on this clone: Its antigen is unknown. The junction and the germline gene differ at one end; a read error may be behind it.

A multiplex PCR was run with 60 Vbeta primers and 13 Jbeta primers. Here immunoSEQ multiplex PCR was the method, and the copy in TCRdb shows in-frame clones only, minus some. The sample comprises 100,000 to 150,000 clones, around 76% of which are singletons, and around 1.8% rests with the top ten. Study-level findings and limits: In vitro, a few CMV-associated chains proved specific for CMV antigens.

This CDR3 has 12 amino acids. Germline lookup yields CDR1 GTSNPN and CDR2 SVGIG (reference sequence). Sequenced input: PBMCs. The V call is TRBV30, the J call TRBJ1-2; 7 nucleotides agree with TRBD1. This TCR was recovered from a woman aged 50 to 60 in good health and CMV-seronegative. In nucleotides, the CDR3 is TGTGCCTGGAGTCGCGGGACAGTTGGCTACCCCTTC. Protein product: CAWSRGTVGYPF. Together with reference TRBV30 and TRBJ1-2, the CDR3 gives the full variable domain: SQTIHQWPATLVQPVGSPLSLECTVEGTSNPNLYWYRQAAGRGLQLLFYSVGIGQISSEVPQNLSASRPQDRQFILSSKKLLLSDSGFYLCAWSRGTVGYPFGSGTRLTVV.